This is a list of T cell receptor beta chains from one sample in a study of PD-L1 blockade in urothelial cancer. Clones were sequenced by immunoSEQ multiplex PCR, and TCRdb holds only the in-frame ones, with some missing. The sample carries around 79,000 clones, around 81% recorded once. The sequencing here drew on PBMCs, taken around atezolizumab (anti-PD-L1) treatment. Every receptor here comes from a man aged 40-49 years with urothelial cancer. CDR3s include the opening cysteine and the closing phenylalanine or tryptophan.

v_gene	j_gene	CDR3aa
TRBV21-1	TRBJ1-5	CASSKGGARQPQHF
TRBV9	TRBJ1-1	CASSAVRTEAFF
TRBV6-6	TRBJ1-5	CASSPTGGREPQHF
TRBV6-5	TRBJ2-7	CASAQGGGEQYF
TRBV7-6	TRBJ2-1	CASSFAGAHNEQFF
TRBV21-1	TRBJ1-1	CASSSRQNMNTEAFF
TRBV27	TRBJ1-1	CASSPDRGRVNTEAFF
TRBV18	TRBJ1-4	CASSPIGQGTNEKLFF
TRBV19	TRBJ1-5	CASRPGQNQPQHF
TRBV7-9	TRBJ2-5	CASSFGQGAKETQYF
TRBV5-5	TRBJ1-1	CASSWKTGDPTEAFF
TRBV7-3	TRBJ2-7	CASSLGDAYEQYF
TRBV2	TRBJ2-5	CASRGGSAETQYF
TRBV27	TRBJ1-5	CASSLGYRRDQPQHF
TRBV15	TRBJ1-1	CATSSSDRGRKNTEAFF
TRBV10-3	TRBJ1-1	CAIRGAMNTEAFF
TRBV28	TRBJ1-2	CASRLPGQGRGYTF
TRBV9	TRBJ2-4	CASSVGRGLQNIQYF
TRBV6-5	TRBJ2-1	CASSRSGTGYNEQFF
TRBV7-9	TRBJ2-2	CASSPGQGSVGELFF
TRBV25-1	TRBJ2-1	CASSEPARSYNEQFF
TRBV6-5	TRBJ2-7	CASSYSGTGGSYEQYF
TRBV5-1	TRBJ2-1	CASSLGLAGRLLDEQFF
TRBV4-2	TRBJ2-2	CASSQEAPRASGELFF
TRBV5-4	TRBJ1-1	CASSLGRGMNTEAFF
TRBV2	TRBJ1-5	CASLGTGGSNQPQHF
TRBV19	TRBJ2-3	CATSTDTQYF
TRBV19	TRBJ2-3	CASRGTSGSTDTQYF
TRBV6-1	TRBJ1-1	CASSGGVFTEAFF
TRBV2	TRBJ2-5	CATPTRSQETQYF
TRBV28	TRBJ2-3	CASSLGGRLTDTQYF
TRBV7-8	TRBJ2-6	CASRVSGASGANVLTF
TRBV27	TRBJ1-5	CASSFGLNQPQHF
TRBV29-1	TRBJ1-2	CSVEEAAYGYTF
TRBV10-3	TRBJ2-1	CAIREMDSYGNEQFF
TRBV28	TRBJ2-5	CASSLPGLQETQYF
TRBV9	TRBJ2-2	CASSVYHTGELFF
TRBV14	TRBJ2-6	CASSQRLSGANVLTF
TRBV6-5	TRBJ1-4	CASRTGKEKLFF
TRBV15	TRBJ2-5	CATSREGQGQETQYF
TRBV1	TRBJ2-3	CTSSRSPCLAGGPWDTQYF
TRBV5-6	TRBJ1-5	CASSLGEQPQHF
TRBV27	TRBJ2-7	CASSPHPSGTSYEQYF
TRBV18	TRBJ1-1	CASSPGQAPRSTEAFF
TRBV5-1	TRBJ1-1	CASSQGQAASTEAFF